Listed here are 4 T cell receptor beta chains from one sample, sequenced in a study of T cells in Graves' hyperthyroidism and ophthalmopathy. Amplification targeted TCR beta CDR3 regions from RNA transcripts. A set of HTBI primers served as the primers for a first-round RT-PCR of the TCR CDR3. TCRdb used MiXCR to reprocess the multiplex PCR reads, holding one entry per CDR3 protein. The sample includes tens of thousands of distinct CDR3 sequences, around 40% seen only once; the top ten take 10%. Sequencing input: blood. These TCRs come from a woman aged 25 to 39 with Graves' hyperthyroidism.

This clonotype was seen once. The chain is built from TRBV20-1 and TRBJ2-3; TRBD2 matches 16 bases. V lost 7 bases, J lost 5 bases, and 18 bases stayed unmatched. This CDR3 region has 19 residues. The germline CDR1 and CDR2 sequences are DFQATT and SNEGSKA (reference sequence). CDR3 sequence: CSVYSSGLAGGPQEDTQYF. The CDR3 DNA is TGCAGTGTTTACTCTTCGGGACTAGCGGGAGGGCCTCAGGAAGATACGCAGTATTTT.

This clonotype was picked up many times. The chain employs TRBV28 and TRBJ1-6; possibly TRBD1 for D (6 bases). Deletions cut 2 bases from V and 11 bases from J, with 19 bases between. CDR1 and CDR2 (germline): MDHEN, SYDVKM. The CDR3 runs 16 residues. The CDR3 protein is CASSLNKGEGDPPLHF. CDR3 sequence (DNA): TGTGCCAGCAGTTTAAACAAGGGGGAGGGTGATCCACCCCTCCACTTT.

This clonotype has at least ten counts. The J gene is TRBJ1-1, the V gene TRBV5-1; tentatively, D is TRBD1 (6 bases). The CDR3 extends over 16 amino acids. The V gene lost 3 bases and the J gene lost 1 base, with 16 bases spanning the gap. Germline V CDR1 and CDR2: SGHRS, YFSETQ. CDR3 in DNA: TGCGCCAGCAGCTCCCAGGGGACGGGGCCGAACACTGAAGCTTTCTTT. Translation gives CASSSQGTGPNTEAFF.

This clonotype has just a few counts. The V gene is TRBV20-1, the J gene TRBJ1-2, with 8 bases matching TRBD1. CDR1 and CDR2 from the germline V gene are DFQATT and SNEGSKA (reference sequence). The CDR3 covers 14 residues. Unmatched junction bases numbered 7, after V lost 4 bases and J lost 3 bases. The CDR3 is CSANGGQDHYGYTF. The CDR3 DNA follows: TGCAGTGCTAATGGGGGACAGGACCACTATGGCTACACCTTC.